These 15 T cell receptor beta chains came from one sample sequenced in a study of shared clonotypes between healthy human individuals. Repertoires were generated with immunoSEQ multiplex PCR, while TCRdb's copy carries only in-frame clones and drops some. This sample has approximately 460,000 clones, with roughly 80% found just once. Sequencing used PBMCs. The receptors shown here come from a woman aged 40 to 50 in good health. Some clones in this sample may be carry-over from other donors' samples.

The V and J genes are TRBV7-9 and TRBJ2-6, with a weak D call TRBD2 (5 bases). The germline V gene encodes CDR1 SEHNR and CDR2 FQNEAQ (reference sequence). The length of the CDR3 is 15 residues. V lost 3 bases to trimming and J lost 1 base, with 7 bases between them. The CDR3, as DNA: TGTGCCAGCAGCTTGTCGGGGTCTGGGGCCAACGTCCTGACTTTC. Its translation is CASSLSGSGANVLTF.

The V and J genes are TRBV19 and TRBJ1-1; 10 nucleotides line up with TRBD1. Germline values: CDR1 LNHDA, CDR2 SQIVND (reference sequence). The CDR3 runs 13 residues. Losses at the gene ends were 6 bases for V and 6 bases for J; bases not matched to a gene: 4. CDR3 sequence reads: CASRTGGGPEAFF. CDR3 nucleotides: TGTGCCAGTAGGACAGGGGGCGGCCCTGAAGCTTTCTTT. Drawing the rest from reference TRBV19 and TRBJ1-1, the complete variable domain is DGGITQSPKYLFRKEGQNVTLSCEQNLNHDAMYWYRQDPGQGLRLIYYSQIVNDFQKGDIAEGYSVSREKKESFPLTVTSAQKNPTAFYLCASRTGGGPEAFFGQGTRLTVV.

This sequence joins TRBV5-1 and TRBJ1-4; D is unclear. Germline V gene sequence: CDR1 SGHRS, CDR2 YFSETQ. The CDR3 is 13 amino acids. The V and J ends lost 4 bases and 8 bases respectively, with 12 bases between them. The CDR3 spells CASSLGIGEKLFF. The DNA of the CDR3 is TGCGCCAGCAGCCTGGGGATAGGGGAAAAACTGTTTTTT.

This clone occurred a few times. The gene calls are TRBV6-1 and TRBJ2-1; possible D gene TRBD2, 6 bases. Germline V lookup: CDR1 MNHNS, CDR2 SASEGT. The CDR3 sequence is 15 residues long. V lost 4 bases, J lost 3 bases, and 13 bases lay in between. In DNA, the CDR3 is TGTGCCAGCAGTGCCGGGGCTAGCGACTACAATGAGCAGTTCTTC. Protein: CASSAGASDYNEQFF.

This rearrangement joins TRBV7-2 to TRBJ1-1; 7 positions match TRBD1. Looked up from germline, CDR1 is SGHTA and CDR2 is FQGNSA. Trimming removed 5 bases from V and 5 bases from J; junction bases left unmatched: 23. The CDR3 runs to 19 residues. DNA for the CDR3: TGTGCCAGCAGCCGGAGGGGGCGCGGAGGTTTAGGCATCAAGACTGAAGCTTTCTTT. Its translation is CASSRRGRGGLGIKTEAFF.

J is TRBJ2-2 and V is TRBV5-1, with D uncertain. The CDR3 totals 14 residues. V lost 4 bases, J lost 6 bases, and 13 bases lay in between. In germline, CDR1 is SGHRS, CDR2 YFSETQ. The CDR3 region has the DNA TGCGCCAGCAGCCCAACCTCACTACCCGGGGAGCTGTTTTTT. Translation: CASSPTSLPGELFF.

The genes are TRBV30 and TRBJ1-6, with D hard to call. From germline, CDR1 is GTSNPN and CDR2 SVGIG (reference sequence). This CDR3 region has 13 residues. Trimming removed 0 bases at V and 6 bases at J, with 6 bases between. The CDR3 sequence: CAWSVDVNSPLHF. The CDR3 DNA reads TGTGCCTGGAGTGTAGACGTTAATTCACCCCTCCACTTT.

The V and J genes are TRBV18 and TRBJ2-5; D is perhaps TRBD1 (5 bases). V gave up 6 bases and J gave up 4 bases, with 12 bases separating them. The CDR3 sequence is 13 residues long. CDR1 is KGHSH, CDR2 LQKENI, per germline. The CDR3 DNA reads TGTGCCAGCTCGAAGGGGCATTTAGAGACCCAGTACTTC. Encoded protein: CASSKGHLETQYF.

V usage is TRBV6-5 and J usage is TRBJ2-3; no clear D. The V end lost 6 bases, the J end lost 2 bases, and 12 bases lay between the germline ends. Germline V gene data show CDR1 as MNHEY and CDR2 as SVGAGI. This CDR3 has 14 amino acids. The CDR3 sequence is CASRAGRNTDTQYF. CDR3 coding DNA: TGTGCCAGCAGGGCAGGCCGGAACACAGATACGCAGTATTTT.

CDR3 in amino acids: CASSFLGLLADTQYF. Written as DNA, the CDR3 is TGTGCCAGCAGCTTTTTGGGACTGCTGGCCGATACGCAGTATTTT. The chain carries TRBV7-2 and TRBJ2-3; TRBD2 is a possible D gene (6 bases). Germline-derived CDR1 and CDR2 are SGHTA and FQGNSA. There are 15 residues in the CDR3. Trimming took off 3 bases at V and 6 bases at J, with 16 bases between the two ends.

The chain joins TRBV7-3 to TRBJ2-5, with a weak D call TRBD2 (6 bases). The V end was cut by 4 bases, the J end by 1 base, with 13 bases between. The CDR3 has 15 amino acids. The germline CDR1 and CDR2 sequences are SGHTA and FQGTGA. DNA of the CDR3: TGTGCCAGCAGCTCCAACGCCGGGGGCCAAGAGACCCAGTACTTC. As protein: CASSSNAGGQETQYF. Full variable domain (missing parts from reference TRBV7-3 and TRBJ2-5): GAGVSQTPSNKVTEKGKYVELRCDPISGHTALYWYRQSLGQGPEFLIYFQGTGAADDSGLPNDRFFAVRPEGSVSTLKIQRTERGDSAVYLCASSSNAGGQETQYFGPGTRLLVL.

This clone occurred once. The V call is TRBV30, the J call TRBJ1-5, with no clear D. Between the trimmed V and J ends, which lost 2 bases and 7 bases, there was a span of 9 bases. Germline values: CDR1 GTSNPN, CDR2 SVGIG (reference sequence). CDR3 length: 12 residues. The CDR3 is CAWSTLGQPQHF. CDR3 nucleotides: TGTGCCTGGAGTACTCTCGGCCAGCCCCAGCATTTT.

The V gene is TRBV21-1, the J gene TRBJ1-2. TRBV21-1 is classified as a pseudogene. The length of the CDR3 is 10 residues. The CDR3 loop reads CASPLGGYTF. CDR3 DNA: TGTGCCAGTCCGTTGGGGGGCTACACCTTC.

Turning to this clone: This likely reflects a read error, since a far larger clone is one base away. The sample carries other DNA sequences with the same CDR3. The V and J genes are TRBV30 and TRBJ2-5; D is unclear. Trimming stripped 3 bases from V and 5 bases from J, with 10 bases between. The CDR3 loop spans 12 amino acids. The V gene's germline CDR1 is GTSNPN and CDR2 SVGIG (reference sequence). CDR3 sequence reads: CAWRFPQETQYF. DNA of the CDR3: TGTGCCTGGAGATTCCCACAGGAGACCCAGTACTTC.

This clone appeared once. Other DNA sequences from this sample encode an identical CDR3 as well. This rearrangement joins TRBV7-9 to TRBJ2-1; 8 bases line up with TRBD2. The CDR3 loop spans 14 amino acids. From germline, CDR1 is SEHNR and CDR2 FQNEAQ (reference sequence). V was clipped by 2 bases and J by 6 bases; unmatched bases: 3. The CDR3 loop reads CASSLLAGGNEQFF. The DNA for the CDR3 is TGTGCCAGCAGCTTACTAGCGGGTGGCAATGAGCAGTTCTTC.